The clone carrying this TCR beta chain was observed a single time. There are 15 residues in the CDR3. The germline CDR1 and CDR2 sequences are SGHAT and FQNNGV. V lost 4 bases and J lost 0; bases outside the gene matches: 4. Sequencing was performed with immunoSEQ multiplex PCR; in TCRdb, only in-frame clones are kept and a portion is missing. This repertoire shows about 140,000 clones, about 90% found once; its top ten account for approximately 9.9%. This sample was taken from a study of blood T cell repertoires in COVID-19. The clonotype originates from a woman aged 80 or older with acute or convalescent COVID-19. Sequencing was performed on peripheral blood. J is TRBJ1-2 and V is TRBV11-2, with 8 bases matching TRBD1. The CDR3: CASSSVRGPNYGYTF. CDR3 DNA sequence: TGTGCCAGCAGCTCCGTCAGGGGGCCTAACTATGGCTACACCTTC.